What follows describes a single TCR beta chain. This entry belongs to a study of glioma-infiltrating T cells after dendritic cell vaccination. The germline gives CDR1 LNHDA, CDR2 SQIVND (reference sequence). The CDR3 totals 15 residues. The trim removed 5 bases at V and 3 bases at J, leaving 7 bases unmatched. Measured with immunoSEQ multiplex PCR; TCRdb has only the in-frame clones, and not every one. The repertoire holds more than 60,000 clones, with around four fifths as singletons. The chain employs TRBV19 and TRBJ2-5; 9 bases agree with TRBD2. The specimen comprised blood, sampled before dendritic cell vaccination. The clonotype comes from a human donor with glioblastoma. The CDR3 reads CASSGGGGAKETQYF. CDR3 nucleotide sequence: TGTGCCAGTAGTGGGGGCGGGGGGGCCAAAGAGACCCAGTACTTC.